This is a list of T cell receptor beta chains from one sample in a study of a mutant IDH1 vaccine in newly diagnosed glioma. Repertoires were generated with immunoSEQ multiplex PCR, while TCRdb's copy carries only in-frame clones and drops some. The table records roughly 120,000 clones, roughly 90% of them present only once. No antigen has been identified for these receptors. The material was PBMCs, obtained from a glioma patient whose treatment included an IDH1 peptide vaccine. These TCRs come from a woman aged 45-65 years with glioma. Both conserved end residues are trimmed from each CDR3. Fields, in order: J gene, V gene, CDR3 protein.

j_gene: TRBJ1-1; v_gene: TRBV30; CDR3aa: ASQPFMNTEAF
j_gene: TRBJ2-2; v_gene: TRBV4-2; CDR3aa: ASSQLTGSVGELF
j_gene: TRBJ2-2; v_gene: TRBV9; CDR3aa: ASSVATNTGELF
j_gene: TRBJ2-3; v_gene: TRBV19; CDR3aa: ASSPRAGGTLSTDTQY
j_gene: TRBJ2-7; v_gene: TRBV19; CDR3aa: ASRQGSYEQY
j_gene: TRBJ1-1; v_gene: TRBV5-1; CDR3aa: ASSLEGGREAF
j_gene: TRBJ2-6; v_gene: TRBV2; CDR3aa: ASTEGIRGANVLT
j_gene: TRBJ1-5; v_gene: TRBV15; CDR3aa: ATSRGRIPLNQPQH
j_gene: TRBJ2-3; v_gene: TRBV2; CDR3aa: ASSGRDLTDTQY
j_gene: TRBJ2-3; v_gene: TRBV5-4; CDR3aa: ASSPQFADTQY
j_gene: TRBJ2-7; v_gene: TRBV7-9; CDR3aa: ASSSGRREQY
j_gene: TRBJ2-7; v_gene: TRBV6-6; CDR3aa: ASSSFLHEQY
j_gene: TRBJ2-5; v_gene: TRBV5-1; CDR3aa: ASSSGPIEETQY
j_gene: TRBJ2-7; v_gene: TRBV18; CDR3aa: ASSLTSTPTYEQY
j_gene: TRBJ1-1; v_gene: TRBV6-1; CDR3aa: ASSPGTEAF
j_gene: TRBJ2-5; v_gene: TRBV27; CDR3aa: ASSLKGSQETQY
j_gene: TRBJ2-1; v_gene: TRBV29-1; CDR3aa: SVRGRFNEQF
j_gene: TRBJ1-5; v_gene: TRBV7-2; CDR3aa: ASSRQGLPILNQPQH
j_gene: TRBJ1-2; v_gene: TRBV18; CDR3aa: ASSPPDKGTGYT
j_gene: TRBJ2-3; v_gene: TRBV5-1; CDR3aa: ASTGGGGTDTQY
j_gene: TRBJ1-2; v_gene: TRBV29-1; CDR3aa: SVSTGVYGYT
j_gene: TRBJ2-1; v_gene: TRBV7-9; CDR3aa: ASSLSLPSGRGNEQF
j_gene: TRBJ2-6; v_gene: TRBV5-4; CDR3aa: ASSLGSMLSGANVLT
j_gene: TRBJ1-2; v_gene: TRBV2; CDR3aa: AGRTGTGDYGYT
j_gene: TRBJ1-5; v_gene: TRBV27; CDR3aa: ASSLLGSSQPQH
j_gene: TRBJ2-1; v_gene: TRBV11-2; CDR3aa: ASSSQGSGSYNEQF
j_gene: TRBJ1-1; v_gene: TRBV5-6; CDR3aa: ASSLEWDRGRGEAF
j_gene: TRBJ1-1; v_gene: TRBV5-4; CDR3aa: ASSLMRPETEAF
j_gene: TRBJ1-5; v_gene: TRBV7-9; CDR3aa: ASSSSDRRLNQPQH
j_gene: TRBJ1-2; v_gene: TRBV28; CDR3aa: ASSLGADNSIGYT
j_gene: TRBJ2-5; v_gene: TRBV7-7; CDR3aa: ASSSQGHETQY
j_gene: TRBJ2-1; v_gene: TRBV2; CDR3aa: ASSEARAPAF
j_gene: TRBJ2-5; v_gene: TRBV4-1; CDR3aa: ASRPRGGNSQETQY
j_gene: TRBJ2-1; v_gene: TRBV7-3; CDR3aa: ASSRTTSGIGNEQF
j_gene: TRBJ1-6; v_gene: TRBV5-4; CDR3aa: ASSLGGASLHSPLH
j_gene: TRBJ2-6; v_gene: TRBV28; CDR3aa: ASSLPPWGSPGANVLT
j_gene: TRBJ2-1; v_gene: TRBV6-1; CDR3aa: ASSERGLSGNQF
j_gene: TRBJ1-4; v_gene: TRBV7-9; CDR3aa: ASSSSIVTQGEKLF
j_gene: TRBJ2-7; v_gene: TRBV9; CDR3aa: ASSVLAGQGFYEQY
j_gene: TRBJ2-7; v_gene: TRBV27; CDR3aa: ASSSIRDGYEQY
j_gene: TRBJ1-5; v_gene: TRBV7-9; CDR3aa: ASSPSAGSNQPQH
j_gene: TRBJ1-5; v_gene: TRBV28; CDR3aa: ASSLGRALNQPQH
j_gene: TRBJ2-7; v_gene: TRBV7-6; CDR3aa: ASSSRSLGSEQY
j_gene: TRBJ2-7; v_gene: TRBV18; CDR3aa: ASSPLPSAGTPYEQY
j_gene: TRBJ2-4; v_gene: TRBV9; CDR3aa: ASSVGPGMDKNIQY
j_gene: TRBJ2-7; v_gene: TRBV6-6; CDR3aa: ASSLASAYSAQY
j_gene: TRBJ2-5; v_gene: TRBV2; CDR3aa: ASSSDRVETQY